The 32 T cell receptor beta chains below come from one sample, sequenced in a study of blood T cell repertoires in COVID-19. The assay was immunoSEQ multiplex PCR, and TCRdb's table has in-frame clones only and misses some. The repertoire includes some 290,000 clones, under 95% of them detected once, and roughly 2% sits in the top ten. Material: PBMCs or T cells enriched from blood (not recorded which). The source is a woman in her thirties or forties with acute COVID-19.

The CDR3 DNA sequence: TGTGCCAGCAGCTTACCCCCTCGCGGGGGGGGCAATGAGCAGTTCTTC. Its protein product is CASSLPPRGGGNEQFF. The chain joins TRBV7-9 to TRBJ2-1; TRBD2 aligns across 9 bases. Looked up from germline, CDR1 is SEHNR and CDR2 is FQNEAQ (reference sequence). The CDR3 is 16 residues long. The J segment lost 6 bases and the V segment lost 2 bases, leaving 8 bases of the junction unmatched.

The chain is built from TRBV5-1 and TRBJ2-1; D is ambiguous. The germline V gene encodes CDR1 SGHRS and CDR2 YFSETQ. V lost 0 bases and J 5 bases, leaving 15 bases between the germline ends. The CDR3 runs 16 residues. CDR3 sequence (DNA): TGCGCCAGCAGCTTGGTGTTCCCGGTCGCCCACAATGAGCAGTTCTTC. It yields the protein CASSLVFPVAHNEQFF. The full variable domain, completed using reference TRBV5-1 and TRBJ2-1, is KAGVTQTPRYLIKTRGQQVTLSCSPISGHRSVSWYQQTPGQGLQFLFEYFSETQRNKGNFPGRFSGRQFSNSRSEMNVSTLELGDSALYLCASSLVFPVAHNEQFFGPGTRLTVL.

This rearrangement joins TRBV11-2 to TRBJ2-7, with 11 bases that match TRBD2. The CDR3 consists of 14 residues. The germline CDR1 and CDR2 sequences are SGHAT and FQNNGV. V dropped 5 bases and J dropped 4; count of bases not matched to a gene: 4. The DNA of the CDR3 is TGTGCCAGCAGCCCCGGGACTAGCGGATACGAGCAGTACTTC. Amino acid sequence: CASSPGTSGYEQYF.

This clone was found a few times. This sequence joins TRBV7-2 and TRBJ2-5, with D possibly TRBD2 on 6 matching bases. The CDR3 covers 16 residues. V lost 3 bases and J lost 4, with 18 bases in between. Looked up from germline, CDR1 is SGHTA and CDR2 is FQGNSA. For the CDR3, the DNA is TGTGCCAGCAGCTTGCAACCCGGGACTTCGGGAGAGACCCAGTACTTC. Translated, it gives CASSLQPGTSGETQYF.

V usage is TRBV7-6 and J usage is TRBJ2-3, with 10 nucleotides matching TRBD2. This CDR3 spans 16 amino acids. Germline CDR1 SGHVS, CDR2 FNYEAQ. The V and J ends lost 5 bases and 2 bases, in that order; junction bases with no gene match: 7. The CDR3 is CASSNQRGGSTDTQYF. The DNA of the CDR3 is TGTGCCAGCAGCAATCAGCGGGGGGGTTCCACAGATACGCAGTATTTT.

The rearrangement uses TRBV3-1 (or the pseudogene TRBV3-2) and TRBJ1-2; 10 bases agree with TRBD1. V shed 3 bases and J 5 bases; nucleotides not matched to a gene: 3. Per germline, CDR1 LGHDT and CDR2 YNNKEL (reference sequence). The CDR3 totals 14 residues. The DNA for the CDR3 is TGTGCCAGCAGCCAGCGGACAGGGGGGTATGGCTACACCTTC. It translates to CASSQRTGGYGYTF.

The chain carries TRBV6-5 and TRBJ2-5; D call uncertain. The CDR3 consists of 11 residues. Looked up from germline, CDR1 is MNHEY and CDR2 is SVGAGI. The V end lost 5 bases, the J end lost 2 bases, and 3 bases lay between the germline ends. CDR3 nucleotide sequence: TGTGCCAGCAGTCAGCAAGAGACCCAGTACTTC. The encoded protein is CASSQQETQYF.

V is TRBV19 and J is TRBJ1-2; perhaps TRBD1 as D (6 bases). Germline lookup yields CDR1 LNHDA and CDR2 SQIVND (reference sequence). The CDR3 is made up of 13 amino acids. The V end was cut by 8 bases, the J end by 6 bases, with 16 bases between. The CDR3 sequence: CASWAGTSNGYTF. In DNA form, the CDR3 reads TGTGCCAGTTGGGCCGGGACATCCAATGGCTACACCTTC.

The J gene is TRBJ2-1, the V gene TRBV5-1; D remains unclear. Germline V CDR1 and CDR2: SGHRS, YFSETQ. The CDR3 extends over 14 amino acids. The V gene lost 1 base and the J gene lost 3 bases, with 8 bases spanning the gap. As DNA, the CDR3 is TGCGCCAGCAGCTTGTTTACAGACTACAATGAGCAGTTCTTC. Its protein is CASSLFTDYNEQFF.

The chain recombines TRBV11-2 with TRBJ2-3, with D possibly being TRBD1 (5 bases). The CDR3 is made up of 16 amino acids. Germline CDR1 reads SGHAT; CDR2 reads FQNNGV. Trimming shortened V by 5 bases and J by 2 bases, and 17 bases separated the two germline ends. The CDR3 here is CASSTYKGLLTDTQYF. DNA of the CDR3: TGTGCCAGCAGCACCTACAAGGGGCTCCTCACAGATACGCAGTATTTT. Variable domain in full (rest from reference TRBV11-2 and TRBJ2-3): EAGVAQSPRYKIIEKRQSVAFWCNPISGHATLYWYQQILGQGPKLLIQFQNNGVVDDSQLPKDRFSAERLKGVDSTLKIQPAKLEDSAVYLCASSTYKGLLTDTQYFGPGTRLTVL.

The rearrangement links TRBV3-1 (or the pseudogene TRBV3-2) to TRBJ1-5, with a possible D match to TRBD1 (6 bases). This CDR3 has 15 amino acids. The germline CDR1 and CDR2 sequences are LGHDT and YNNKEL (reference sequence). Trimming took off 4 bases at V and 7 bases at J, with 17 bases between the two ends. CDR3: CASSPTLGAGQPQHF. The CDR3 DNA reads TGTGCCAGCAGCCCTACCCTGGGGGCGGGCCAGCCCCAGCATTTT.

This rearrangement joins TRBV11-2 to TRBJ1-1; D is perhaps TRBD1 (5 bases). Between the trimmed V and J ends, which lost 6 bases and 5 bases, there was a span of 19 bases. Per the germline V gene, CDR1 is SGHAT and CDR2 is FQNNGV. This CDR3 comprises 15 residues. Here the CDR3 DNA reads TGTGCCAGCAGACCAGGGATCGGGGGGAGGACTGAAGCTTTCTTT. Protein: CASRPGIGGRTEAFF.

CDR3 region: CASKLAGAETQYF. The CDR3 region has the DNA TGTGCCAGCAAACTAGCGGGGGCAGAGACCCAGTACTTC. The chain is built from TRBV6-5 and TRBJ2-5; TRBD2 aligns across 11 bases. CDR1 MNHEY and CDR2 SVGAGI come from the germline V gene. V lost 7 bases and J lost 4; bases outside the gene matches: 2. This CDR3 comprises 13 residues.

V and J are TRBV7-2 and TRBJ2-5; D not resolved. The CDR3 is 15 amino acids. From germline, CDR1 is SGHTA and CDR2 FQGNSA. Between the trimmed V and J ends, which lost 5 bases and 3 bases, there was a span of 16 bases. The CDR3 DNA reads TGTGCCAGCAGCCCGCGATACATCGCGGAAGAGACCCAGTACTTC. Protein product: CASSPRYIAEETQYF.

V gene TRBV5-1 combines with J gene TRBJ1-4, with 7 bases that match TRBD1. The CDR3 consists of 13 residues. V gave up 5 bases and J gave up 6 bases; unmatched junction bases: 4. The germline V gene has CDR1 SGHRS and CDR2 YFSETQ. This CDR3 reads CASRLQGYEKLFF. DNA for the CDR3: TGCGCCAGCAGACTACAGGGGTATGAAAAACTGTTTTTT.

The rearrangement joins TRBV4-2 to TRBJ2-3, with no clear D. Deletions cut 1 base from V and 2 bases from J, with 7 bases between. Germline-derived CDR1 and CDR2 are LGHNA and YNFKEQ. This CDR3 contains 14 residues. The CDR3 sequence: CASSQGLLTDTQYF. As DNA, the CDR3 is TGTGCCAGCAGCCAAGGACTTCTCACAGATACGCAGTATTTT.

The CDR3 nucleotides are TGTGCCAGCAGCCCTAGGGGCTCTGGGGCCAACGTCCTGACTTTC. Protein product: CASSPRGSGANVLTF. V usage is TRBV6-2 or TRBV6-3 and J usage is TRBJ2-6; weak D call: TRBD1 (5 bases). CDR1 is MNHEY and CDR2 is SVGEGT in the germline V gene. The CDR3 length is 15 residues. V gave up 6 bases and J gave up 0 bases, with 9 bases separating them.

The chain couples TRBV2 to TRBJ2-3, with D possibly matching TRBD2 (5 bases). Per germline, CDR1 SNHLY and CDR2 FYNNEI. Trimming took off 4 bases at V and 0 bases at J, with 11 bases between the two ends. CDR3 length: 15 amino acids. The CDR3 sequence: CASSVRGSSTDTQYF. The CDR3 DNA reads TGTGCCAGCAGTGTACGGGGTTCTAGCACAGATACGCAGTATTTT.

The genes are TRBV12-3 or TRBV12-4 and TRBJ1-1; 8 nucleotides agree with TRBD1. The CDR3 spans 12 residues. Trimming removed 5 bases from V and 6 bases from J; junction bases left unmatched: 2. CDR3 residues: CASSQGAAEAFF. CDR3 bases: TGTGCCAGCAGTCAGGGGGCCGCTGAAGCTTTCTTT.

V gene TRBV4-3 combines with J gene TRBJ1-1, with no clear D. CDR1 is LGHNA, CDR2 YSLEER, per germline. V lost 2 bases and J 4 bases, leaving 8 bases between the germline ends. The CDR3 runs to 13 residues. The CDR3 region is CASSQTWATEAFF. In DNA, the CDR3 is TGCGCCAGCAGCCAAACATGGGCCACTGAAGCTTTCTTT.

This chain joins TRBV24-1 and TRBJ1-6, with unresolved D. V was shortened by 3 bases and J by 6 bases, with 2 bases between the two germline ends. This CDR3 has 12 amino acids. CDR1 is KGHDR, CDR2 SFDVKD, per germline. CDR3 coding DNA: TGTGCCACCAGTGATCTTAATTCACCCCTCCACTTT. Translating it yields CATSDLNSPLHF.

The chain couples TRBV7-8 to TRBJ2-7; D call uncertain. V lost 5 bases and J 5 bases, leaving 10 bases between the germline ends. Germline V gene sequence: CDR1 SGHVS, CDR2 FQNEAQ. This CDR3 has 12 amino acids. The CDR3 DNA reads TGTGCCAGCAGCCCGATTAGAGACGAGCAGTACTTC. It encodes CASSPIRDEQYF.

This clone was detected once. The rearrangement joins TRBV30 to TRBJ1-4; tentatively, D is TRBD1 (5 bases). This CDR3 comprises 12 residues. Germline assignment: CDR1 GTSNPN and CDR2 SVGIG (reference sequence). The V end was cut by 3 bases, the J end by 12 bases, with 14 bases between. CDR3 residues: CAWRQGIGELFF. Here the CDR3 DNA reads TGTGCCTGGAGACAAGGAATAGGGGAACTGTTTTTT.

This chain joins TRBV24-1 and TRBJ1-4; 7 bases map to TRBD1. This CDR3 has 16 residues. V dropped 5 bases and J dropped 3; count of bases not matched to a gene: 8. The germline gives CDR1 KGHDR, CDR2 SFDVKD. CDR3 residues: CATSGNTGAPNEKLFF. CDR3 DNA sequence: TGTGCCACCAGTGGAAATACAGGGGCCCCTAATGAAAAACTGTTTTTT.

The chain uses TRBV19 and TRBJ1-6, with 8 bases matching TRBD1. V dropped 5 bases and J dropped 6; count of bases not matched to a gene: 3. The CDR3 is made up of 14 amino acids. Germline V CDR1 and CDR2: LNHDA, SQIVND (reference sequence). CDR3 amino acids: CASSPGGGNSPLHF. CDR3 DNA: TGTGCCAGTAGTCCAGGGGGCGGTAATTCACCCCTCCACTTT.

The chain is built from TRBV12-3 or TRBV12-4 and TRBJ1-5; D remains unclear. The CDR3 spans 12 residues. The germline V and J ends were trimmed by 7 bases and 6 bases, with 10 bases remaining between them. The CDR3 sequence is CASTFSGQPQHF. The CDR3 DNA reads TGTGCCAGCACTTTCTCCGGTCAGCCCCAGCATTTT.

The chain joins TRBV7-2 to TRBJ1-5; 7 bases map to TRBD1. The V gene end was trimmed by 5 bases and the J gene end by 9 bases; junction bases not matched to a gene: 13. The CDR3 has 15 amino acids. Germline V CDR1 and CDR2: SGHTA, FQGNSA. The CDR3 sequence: CASSPTRVGGMPQHF. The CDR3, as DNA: TGTGCCAGCAGCCCAACCAGGGTAGGGGGCATGCCCCAGCATTTT. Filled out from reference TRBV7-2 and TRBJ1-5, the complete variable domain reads GAGVSQSPSNKVTEKGKDVELRCDPISGHTALYWYRQSLGQGLEFLIYFQGNSAPDKSGLPSDRFSAERTGGSVSTLTIQRTQQEDSAVYLCASSPTRVGGMPQHFGDGTRLSIL.

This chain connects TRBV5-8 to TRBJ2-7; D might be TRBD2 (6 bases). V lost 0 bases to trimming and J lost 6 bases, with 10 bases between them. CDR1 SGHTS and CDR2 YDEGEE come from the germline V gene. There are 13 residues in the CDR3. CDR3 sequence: CASSLGGGLEQYF. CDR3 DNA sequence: TGTGCCAGCAGCTTGGGCGGAGGGCTCGAGCAGTACTTC.

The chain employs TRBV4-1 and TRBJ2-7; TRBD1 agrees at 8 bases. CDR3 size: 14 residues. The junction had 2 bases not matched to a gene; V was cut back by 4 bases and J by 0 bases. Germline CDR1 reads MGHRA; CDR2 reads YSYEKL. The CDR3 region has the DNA TGCGCCAGCAGCCCCGGGACAGGCTCCTACGAGCAGTACTTC. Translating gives CASSPGTGSYEQYF.

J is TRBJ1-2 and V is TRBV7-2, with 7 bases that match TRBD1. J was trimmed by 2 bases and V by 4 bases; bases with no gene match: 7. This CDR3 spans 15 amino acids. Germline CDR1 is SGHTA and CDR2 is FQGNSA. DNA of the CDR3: TGTGCCAGCAGCTCGACAGGGTACTTCAACTATGGCTACACCTTC. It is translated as CASSSTGYFNYGYTF.

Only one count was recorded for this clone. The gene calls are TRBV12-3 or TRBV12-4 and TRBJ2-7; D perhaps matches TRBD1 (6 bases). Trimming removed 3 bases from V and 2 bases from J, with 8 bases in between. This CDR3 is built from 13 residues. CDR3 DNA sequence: TGTGCCAGCAGTTTGACAGGACCCTACGAGCAGTACTTC. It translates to CASSLTGPYEQYF.

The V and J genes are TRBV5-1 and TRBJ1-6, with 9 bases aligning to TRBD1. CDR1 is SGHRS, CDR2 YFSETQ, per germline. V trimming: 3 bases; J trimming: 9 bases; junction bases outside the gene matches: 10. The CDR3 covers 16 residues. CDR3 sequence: CASSSTPTGGGSPLHF. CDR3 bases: TGCGCCAGCAGCTCTACGCCGACAGGGGGTGGTTCACCCCTCCACTTT.